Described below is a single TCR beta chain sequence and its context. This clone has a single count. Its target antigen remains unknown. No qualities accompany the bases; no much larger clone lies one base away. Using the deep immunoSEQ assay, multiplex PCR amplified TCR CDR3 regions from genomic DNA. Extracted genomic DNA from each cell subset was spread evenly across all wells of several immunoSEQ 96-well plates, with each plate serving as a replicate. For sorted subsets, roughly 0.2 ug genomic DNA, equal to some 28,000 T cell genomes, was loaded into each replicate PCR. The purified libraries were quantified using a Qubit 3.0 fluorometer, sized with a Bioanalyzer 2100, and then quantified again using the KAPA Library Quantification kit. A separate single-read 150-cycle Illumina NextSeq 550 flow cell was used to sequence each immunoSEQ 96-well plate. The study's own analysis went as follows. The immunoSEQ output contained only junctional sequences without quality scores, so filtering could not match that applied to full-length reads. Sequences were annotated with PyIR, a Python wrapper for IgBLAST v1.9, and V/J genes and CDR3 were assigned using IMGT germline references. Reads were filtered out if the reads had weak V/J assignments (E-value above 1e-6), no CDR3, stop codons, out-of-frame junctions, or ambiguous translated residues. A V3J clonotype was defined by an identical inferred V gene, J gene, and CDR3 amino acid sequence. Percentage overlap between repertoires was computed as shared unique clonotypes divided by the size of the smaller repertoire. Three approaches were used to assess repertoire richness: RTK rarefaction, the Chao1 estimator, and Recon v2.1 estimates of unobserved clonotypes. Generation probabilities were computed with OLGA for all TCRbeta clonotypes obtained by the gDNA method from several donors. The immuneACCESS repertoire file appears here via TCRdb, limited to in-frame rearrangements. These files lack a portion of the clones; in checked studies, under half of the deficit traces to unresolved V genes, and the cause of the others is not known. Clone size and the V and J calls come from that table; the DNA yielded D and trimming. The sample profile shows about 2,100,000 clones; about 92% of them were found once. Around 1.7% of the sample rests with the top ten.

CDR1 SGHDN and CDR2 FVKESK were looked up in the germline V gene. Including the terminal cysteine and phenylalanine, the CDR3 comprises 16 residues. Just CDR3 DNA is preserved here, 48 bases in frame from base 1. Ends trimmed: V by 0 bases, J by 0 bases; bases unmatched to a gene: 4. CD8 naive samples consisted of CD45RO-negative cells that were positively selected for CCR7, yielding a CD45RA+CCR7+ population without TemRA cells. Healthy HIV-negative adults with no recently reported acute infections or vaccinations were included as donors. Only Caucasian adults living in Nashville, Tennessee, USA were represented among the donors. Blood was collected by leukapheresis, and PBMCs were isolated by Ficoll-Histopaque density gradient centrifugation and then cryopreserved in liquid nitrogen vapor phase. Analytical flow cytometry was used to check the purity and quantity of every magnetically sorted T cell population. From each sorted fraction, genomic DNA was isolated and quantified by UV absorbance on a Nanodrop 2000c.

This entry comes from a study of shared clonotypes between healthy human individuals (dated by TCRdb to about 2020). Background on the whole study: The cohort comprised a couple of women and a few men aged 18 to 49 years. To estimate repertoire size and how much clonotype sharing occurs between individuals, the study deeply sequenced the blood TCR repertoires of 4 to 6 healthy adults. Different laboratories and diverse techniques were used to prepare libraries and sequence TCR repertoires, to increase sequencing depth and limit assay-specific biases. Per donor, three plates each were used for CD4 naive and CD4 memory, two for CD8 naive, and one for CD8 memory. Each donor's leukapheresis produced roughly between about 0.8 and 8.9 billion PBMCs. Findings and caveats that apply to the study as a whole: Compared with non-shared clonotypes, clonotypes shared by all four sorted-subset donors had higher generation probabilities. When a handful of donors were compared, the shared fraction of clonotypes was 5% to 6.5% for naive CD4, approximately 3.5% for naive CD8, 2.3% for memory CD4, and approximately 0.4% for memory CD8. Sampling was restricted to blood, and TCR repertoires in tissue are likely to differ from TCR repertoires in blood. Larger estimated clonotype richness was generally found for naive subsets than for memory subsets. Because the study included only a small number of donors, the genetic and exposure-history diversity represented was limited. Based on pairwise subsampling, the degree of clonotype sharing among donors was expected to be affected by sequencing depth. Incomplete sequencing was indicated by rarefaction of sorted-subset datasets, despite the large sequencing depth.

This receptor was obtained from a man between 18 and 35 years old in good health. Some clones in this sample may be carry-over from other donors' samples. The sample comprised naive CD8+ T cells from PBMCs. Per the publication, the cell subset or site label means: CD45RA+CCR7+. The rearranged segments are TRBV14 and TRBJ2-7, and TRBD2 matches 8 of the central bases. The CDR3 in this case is CASSQDSSGPSYEQYF. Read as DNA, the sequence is TGTGCCAGCAGCCAAGATTCTAGCGGGCCCTCCTACGAGCAGTACTTC.